This T cell receptor beta chain was obtained from a study of cytomegalovirus exposure and HLA in healthy donors. Study context: The 120 validation repertoires, a later analysis reported, used the same platform as the 600 to 850 repertoires from the first cohort. The study's findings and limits: The study labeled 170 or so TCR beta chains cytomegalovirus-associated.

To note about this clone: Antigen: not known.

Per the germline V gene, CDR1 is LGHNT and CDR2 is FRNRAP. V gave up 7 bases and J gave up 5 bases; unmatched junction bases: 6. The CDR3 is made up of 13 amino acids. Generated by immunoSEQ multiplex PCR, the TCRdb table keeps only in-frame clones and is missing some. The data contain fewer than 150,000 clones, approximately 84% of them singletons. This chain joins TRBV12-5 and TRBJ2-3, with 7 bases identical to TRBD2. The sequence derives from a man between 25 and 39 years old in good health and CMV-seropositive. The sequenced sample consisted of PBMCs. The CDR3 spells CASVKRGGDTQYF. The CDR3 nucleotides are TGTGCTAGTGTCAAGCGGGGAGGAGATACGCAGTATTTT.